The 32 T cell receptor beta chains listed next were all sequenced from one sample in a study of T cells after posttransplantation cyclophosphamide. Data came from immunoSEQ multiplex PCR; TCRdb stores just in-frame clones and leaves some out. The table lists roughly 24,000 clones, with no singletons. Sequenced input: PBMCs. These receptors were collected from a woman aged 55-75 years in good health, CMV-negative, and a related stem cell transplant donor.

At least ten counts were recorded for this clone. The V call is TRBV7-8, the J call TRBJ2-3; 12 bases line up with TRBD2. V dropped 5 bases and J dropped 5; count of bases not matched to a gene: 11. Germline V gene data show CDR1 as SGHVS and CDR2 as FQNEAQ. The CDR3 contains 17 residues. The CDR3: CASSPRLAGEKIDTQYF. As DNA, the CDR3 is TGTGCCAGCAGCCCCAGACTAGCGGGGGAGAAGATAGATACGCAGTATTTT.

This clone showed up many times. V is TRBV4-3 and J is TRBJ2-3; D gene ambiguous. Trimming removed 4 bases at V and 6 bases at J, with 11 bases between. The CDR3 runs to 13 residues. The germline V gene encodes CDR1 LGHNA and CDR2 YSLEER. The CDR3: CASSRREADTQYF. CDR3 sequence (DNA): TGCGCCAGCAGCCGGCGCGAGGCGGATACGCAGTATTTT.

There are a few counts of this clone. This chain uses TRBV11-3 with TRBJ2-5; possible D gene TRBD1, 6 bases. CDR3 length: 13 residues. Germline lookup yields CDR1 SGHNT and CDR2 YENEEA. The V end was cut by 5 bases, the J end by 5 bases, with 12 bases between. The DNA of the CDR3 is TGTGCCAGCAGCCACGGGACATTGGAGACCCAGTACTTC. Encoded protein: CASSHGTLETQYF. The whole variable domain, filled in from reference TRBV11-3 and TRBJ2-5, reads EAGVVQSPRYKIIEKKQPVAFWCNPISGHNTLYWYLQNLGQGPELLIRYENEEAVDDSQLPKDRFSAERLKGVDSTLKIQPAELGDSAVYLCASSHGTLETQYFGPGTRLLVL.

This clone was recorded many times. The chain links TRBV2 to TRBJ2-5; TRBD2 agrees at 10 bases. V trimming: 2 bases; J trimming: 4 bases; junction bases outside the gene matches: 7. The germline V gene has CDR1 SNHLY and CDR2 FYNNEI. The CDR3 is made up of 16 amino acids. CDR3 sequence reads: CASSENELAGSETQYF. The CDR3 coding sequence is TGTGCCAGCAGTGAAAATGAACTAGCGGGGTCAGAGACCCAGTACTTC.

This clone was picked up many times. The rearrangement uses TRBV6-1 and TRBJ2-5, with a weak D call TRBD1 (5 bases). The CDR3 covers 13 residues. Trimming took off 2 bases at V and 2 bases at J, with 6 bases between the two ends. CDR1 is MNHNS and CDR2 is SASEGT in the germline V gene. The CDR3 loop reads CASSERGQETQYF. The CDR3 DNA reads TGTGCCAGCAGTGAAAGGGGACAAGAGACCCAGTACTTC.

This clone has more than one count but fewer than ten. This sequence joins TRBV10-3 and TRBJ2-3, with 9 bases lining up with TRBD1. The germline gives CDR1 ENHRY, CDR2 SYGVKD. V was clipped by 6 bases and J by 3 bases; unmatched bases: 7. There are 15 residues in the CDR3. The CDR3 DNA follows: TGTGCCATCAGCACGGGACAGGGTAGAACAGATACGCAGTATTTT. Protein: CAISTGQGRTDTQYF.

This clone has ten or more counts. V is TRBV29-1 and J is TRBJ2-7; the D gene is possibly TRBD2 (6 bases). V was cut by 7 bases and J by 7 bases, with 20 bases left in between. The length of the CDR3 is 13 residues. Germline-derived CDR1 and CDR2 are SQVTM and ANQGSEA. CDR3 nucleotides: TGCAGCGCCAATGCAGGGATCGCGGGGGAGCAGTACTTC. It specifies CSANAGIAGEQYF.

This clone occurred many times. V is TRBV19 and J is TRBJ1-3; TRBD1 is a possible D gene (5 bases). In germline, CDR1 is LNHDA, CDR2 SQIVND (reference sequence). The V end lost 6 bases, the J end lost 0 bases, and 9 bases lay between the germline ends. The CDR3 consists of 14 residues. The chain's CDR3 is CASRQDISGNTIYF. The CDR3 coding sequence is TGTGCCAGTAGACAGGACATCTCTGGAAACACCATATATTTT.

J is TRBJ2-3 and V is TRBV9; 9 bases match TRBD2. The CDR3 loop spans 15 amino acids. CDR1 and CDR2 from the germline V gene are SGDLS and YYNGEE. V gave up 3 bases and J gave up 3 bases; unmatched junction bases: 5. The CDR3 protein is CASSETSGYTDTQYF. For the CDR3, the DNA is TGTGCCAGCAGCGAGACTAGCGGTTATACAGATACGCAGTATTTT.

This clone was counted at least ten times. V gene TRBV2 combines with J gene TRBJ2-7; 10 nucleotides match TRBD2. This CDR3 contains 14 residues. Trimming removed 11 bases from V and 5 bases from J; junction bases left unmatched: 12. CDR1 SNHLY and CDR2 FYNNEI come from the germline V gene. CDR3 protein: CASTPPSGGDEQYV. In nucleotides, the CDR3 is TGTGCCTCTACCCCCCCCAGCGGGGGGGACGAGCAGTACGTC.

The chain links TRBV19 to TRBJ2-1; 8 bases fit TRBD2. The CDR3 contains 16 residues. Germline values: CDR1 LNHDA, CDR2 SQIVND (reference sequence). The V segment lost 6 bases and the J segment 7 bases; nucleotides outside the gene matches: 14. This chain's CDR3 is CASRQPGSGGKNEQFF. The CDR3 DNA reads TGTGCCAGTAGACAGCCCGGAAGCGGGGGTAAAAATGAGCAGTTCTTC.

This clone was counted many times. The V call is TRBV5-8, the J call TRBJ1-3; 8 nucleotides line up with TRBD1. The V gene end was trimmed by 3 bases and the J gene end by 2 bases; junction bases not matched to a gene: 7. The CDR3 contains 16 residues. Germline V gene data show CDR1 as SGHTS and CDR2 as YDEGEE. Here the CDR3 reads CASSSTGTGPGNTIYF. The CDR3 DNA reads as TGTGCCAGCAGCTCCACCGGGACAGGTCCTGGAAACACCATATATTTT. The full variable domain, with the rest looked up from reference TRBV5-8 and TRBJ1-3, is EAGVTQSPTHLIKTRGQQATLRCSPISGHTSVYWYQQALGLGLQFLLWYDEGEERNRGNFPPRFSGRQFPNYSSELNVNALELEDSALYLCASSSTGTGPGNTIYFGEGSWLTVV.

The chain uses TRBV29-1 and TRBJ2-5, with TRBD2 identical over 11 bases. The CDR3 contains 16 residues. The germline CDR1 and CDR2 sequences are SQVTM and ANQGSEA. V was clipped by 4 bases and J by 3 bases; unmatched bases: 10. The CDR3, as DNA: TGCAGCGTTGGGGTAGTTGGGACTAGCGGAGAAGAGACCCAGTACTTC. Protein: CSVGVVGTSGEETQYF.

The rearrangement uses TRBV7-9 and TRBJ2-1; TRBD2 agrees at 15 bases. This CDR3 has 14 residues. The junction had 7 bases not matched to a gene; V was cut back by 5 bases and J by 14 bases. Per germline, CDR1 SEHNR and CDR2 FQNEAQ (reference sequence). The CDR3 nucleotides are TGTGCCAGCAGCCGGACTAGCGGGAGGGCAGGGGAGTTCTTC. It codes for CASSRTSGRAGEFF.

This clone occurred many times. The V gene is TRBV7-2, the J gene TRBJ1-6, with TRBD1 matching 8 bases. Germline V gene sequence: CDR1 SGHTA, CDR2 FQGNSA. The CDR3 is 14 amino acids. J lost 5 bases, V lost 5 bases, and 2 bases had no gene match. CDR3: CASSLDRDNSPLHF. In DNA, the CDR3 is TGTGCCAGCAGCCTGGACAGGGATAATTCACCCCTCCACTTT.

In its sample, this clone was seen many times. This chain links TRBV6-6 with TRBJ1-1, with D tentatively TRBD1 (5 bases). V was pared by 2 bases and J by 4 bases, with 17 bases between. Germline-derived CDR1 and CDR2 are MNHNY and SVGAGI (reference sequence). The CDR3 loop spans 16 amino acids. Here the CDR3 DNA reads TGTGCCAGCAGTTACGGAACTTCACAGGTCGGCACTGAAGCTTTCTTT. Protein: CASSYGTSQVGTEAFF.

This clone was picked up many times. This chain uses TRBV5-1 with TRBJ1-6; D is unresolved. This CDR3 contains 14 residues. V was pared by 3 bases and J by 10 bases, with 14 bases between. The germline V gene encodes CDR1 SGHRS and CDR2 YFSETQ. CDR3 protein: CASSSETPNSPLHF. CDR3 bases: TGCGCCAGCAGCTCAGAGACTCCCAACTCACCCCTCCACTTT.

This chain joins TRBV28 and TRBJ1-2; D call uncertain. Germline CDR1 is MDHEN and CDR2 is SYDVKM. Trimming removed 4 bases from V and 5 bases from J, with 5 bases in between. This CDR3 region has 11 residues. Written as DNA, the CDR3 is TGTGCCAGCAGTTCCCAGTATGGCTACACCTTC. Translated: CASSSQYGYTF.

This clone was seen ten or more times. The rearrangement uses TRBV7-9 and TRBJ2-3; the D gene is possibly TRBD2 (5 bases). This CDR3 has 14 amino acids. V lost 0 bases and J lost 3, with 7 bases in between. In germline, CDR1 is SEHNR, CDR2 FQNEAQ (reference sequence). Here the CDR3 DNA reads TGTGCCAGCAGCTTAGCGACGGGAACAGATACGCAGTATTTT. Translated, it gives CASSLATGTDTQYF.

V usage is TRBV27 and J usage is TRBJ2-1; D may be TRBD2 (6 bases). The CDR3 loop spans 15 amino acids. From germline, CDR1 is MNHEY and CDR2 SMNVEV (reference sequence). V lost 6 bases and J 4 bases, leaving 16 bases between the germline ends. CDR3 sequence (DNA): TGTGCCAGCAGCCAACCCCAAGGAGGGTACAATGAGCAGTTCTTC. It translates to CASSQPQGGYNEQFF.

This clone was recorded many times. This chain joins TRBV11-2 and TRBJ2-5, with TRBD1 identical over 10 bases. The V segment lost 3 bases and the J segment 5 bases; nucleotides outside the gene matches: 9. Per the germline V gene, CDR1 is SGHAT and CDR2 is FQNNGV. The CDR3 is 16 amino acids. CDR3 sequence reads: CASSFKADRGRETQYF. The DNA for the CDR3 is TGTGCCAGCAGCTTTAAGGCGGACAGGGGGAGGGAGACCCAGTACTTC.

This clone was counted ten times or more. The chain couples TRBV5-4 to TRBJ1-2; tentatively, D is TRBD1 (5 bases). Looked up from germline, CDR1 is SGHNT and CDR2 is YYREEE (reference sequence). This CDR3 is 14 amino acids long. Trimming cost V 0 bases and J 7 bases, with 13 bases left between them. This chain's CDR3 is CASSLEAPRVGYTF. The CDR3 DNA sequence: TGTGCCAGCAGCTTGGAGGCCCCCAGGGTTGGCTACACCTTC. Full variable domain (rest looked up from reference TRBV5-4 and TRBJ1-2): ETGVTQSPTHLIKTRGQQVTLRCSSQSGHNTVSWYQQALGQGPQFIFQYYREEENGRGNFPPRFSGLQFPNYSSELNVNALELDDSALYLCASSLEAPRVGYTFGSGTRLTVV.

This clone was recorded many times. This rearrangement joins TRBV7-2 to TRBJ2-3; D not certain. The V end lost 5 bases, the J end lost 0 bases, and 12 bases lay between the germline ends. CDR3 size: 15 residues. Germline V gene sequence: CDR1 SGHTA, CDR2 FQGNSA. CDR3 residues: CASSRFSTSTDTQYF. The CDR3 DNA reads TGTGCCAGCAGCCGGTTTTCTACTAGCACAGATACGCAGTATTTT.

This clone was picked up many times. The chain combines TRBV9 with TRBJ1-1; D possibly corresponds to TRBD1 (6 bases). The germline CDR1 and CDR2 sequences are SGDLS and YYNGEE. Trimming took 2 bases from V and 7 from J, leaving 15 bases between them. The CDR3 spans 14 residues. The CDR3 loop is CASSVSQGFGEAFF. The CDR3 bases are TGTGCCAGCAGCGTCTCCCAGGGGTTTGGTGAAGCTTTCTTT.

In regard to this clone: Other nucleotide sequences from this sample produce the same CDR3. The chain joins TRBV19 to TRBJ1-6; TRBD1 aligns across 11 bases. Trimming took 5 bases from V and 9 from J; bases not matched to a gene: 9. The CDR3 covers 16 residues. Germline values: CDR1 LNHDA, CDR2 SQIVND (reference sequence). CDR3 bases: TGTGCCAGTAGTTCCCCCCGGGACAGGGGGGGTTCACCCCTCCACTTT. Translating it yields CASSSPRDRGGSPLHF.

This clone was detected ten times or more. The V call is TRBV4-2, the J call TRBJ1-1; D gene uncertain. This CDR3 is built from 13 residues. The germline V and J ends were trimmed by 5 bases and 7 bases, with 14 bases remaining between them. Per germline, CDR1 LGHNA and CDR2 YNFKEQ. The CDR3 DNA follows: TGTGCCAGCAGCTCAACAGTTGGCCTTGAAGCTTTCTTT. It specifies CASSSTVGLEAFF.

This clone occurred many times. The chain is built from TRBV5-1 and TRBJ1-2; 9 positions match TRBD1. The V gene's germline CDR1 is SGHRS and CDR2 YFSETQ. This CDR3 is 14 amino acids long. With 0 bases clipped from V and 7 bases from J, the junction kept 4 bases outside the gene matches. The CDR3 is CASSLEGQGGGYTF. The CDR3 bases are TGCGCCAGCAGCTTGGAGGGACAGGGAGGTGGCTACACCTTC.

This clone was seen repeatedly, ten times or more. The rearrangement uses TRBV11-2 and TRBJ2-5, with a possible D match to TRBD1 (8 bases). Germline loops: CDR1 SGHAT, CDR2 FQNNGV. V lost 0 bases to trimming and J lost 4 bases, with 15 bases between them. This CDR3 has 16 residues. The CDR3 sequence is CASSLDRTGRGETQYF. The CDR3, as DNA: TGTGCCAGCAGCTTAGATAGGACAGGGAGGGGAGAGACCCAGTACTTC.

At least ten counts were recorded for this clone. The V gene is TRBV11-2, the J gene TRBJ2-2; 8 nucleotides line up with TRBD2. The V gene end was trimmed by 4 bases and the J gene end by 7 bases; junction bases not matched to a gene: 5. The CDR3 contains 14 residues. Per germline, CDR1 SGHAT and CDR2 FQNNGV. The CDR3 region has the DNA TGTGCCAGCAGCTCCGGACTAGCCGTCGGGGAGCTGTTTTTT. This encodes CASSSGLAVGELFF. Together with reference TRBV11-2 and TRBJ2-2, the CDR3 gives the full variable domain: EAGVAQSPRYKIIEKRQSVAFWCNPISGHATLYWYQQILGQGPKLLIQFQNNGVVDDSQLPKDRFSAERLKGVDSTLKIQPAKLEDSAVYLCASSSGLAVGELFFGEGSRLTVL.

This clone was seen ten or more times. This sequence joins TRBV28 and TRBJ1-6; no clear D gene. From germline, CDR1 is MDHEN and CDR2 SYDVKM. The CDR3 has 18 residues. Trimming stripped 3 bases from V and 0 bases from J, with 15 bases between. The CDR3 protein is CASSFSSDLSSYNSPLHF. Written as DNA, the CDR3 is TGTGCCAGCAGTTTCTCCAGTGACTTGAGCTCCTATAATTCACCCCTCCACTTT.

The J gene is TRBJ2-5, the V gene TRBV18; the match to TRBD1 covers 9 bases. Germline V lookup: CDR1 KGHSH, CDR2 LQKENI. The V and J ends lost 2 bases and 5 bases, in that order; junction bases with no gene match: 3. CDR3 size: 14 residues. For the CDR3, the DNA is TGTGCCAGCTCACCAGGGACAGGGAGGGAGACCCAGTACTTC. Translation gives CASSPGTGRETQYF.

This clone was observed at least ten times. The chain recombines TRBV6-1 with TRBJ1-5, with D maybe TRBD1 (6 bases). Between the trimmed V and J ends, which lost 6 bases and 0 bases, there was a span of 9 bases. The CDR3 has 14 residues. The V gene's germline CDR1 is MNHNS and CDR2 SASEGT. In nucleotides, the CDR3 is TGTGCCAGCAGGGGGGGGGCTAGCAATCAGCCCCAGCATTTT. Its translation is CASRGGASNQPQHF.